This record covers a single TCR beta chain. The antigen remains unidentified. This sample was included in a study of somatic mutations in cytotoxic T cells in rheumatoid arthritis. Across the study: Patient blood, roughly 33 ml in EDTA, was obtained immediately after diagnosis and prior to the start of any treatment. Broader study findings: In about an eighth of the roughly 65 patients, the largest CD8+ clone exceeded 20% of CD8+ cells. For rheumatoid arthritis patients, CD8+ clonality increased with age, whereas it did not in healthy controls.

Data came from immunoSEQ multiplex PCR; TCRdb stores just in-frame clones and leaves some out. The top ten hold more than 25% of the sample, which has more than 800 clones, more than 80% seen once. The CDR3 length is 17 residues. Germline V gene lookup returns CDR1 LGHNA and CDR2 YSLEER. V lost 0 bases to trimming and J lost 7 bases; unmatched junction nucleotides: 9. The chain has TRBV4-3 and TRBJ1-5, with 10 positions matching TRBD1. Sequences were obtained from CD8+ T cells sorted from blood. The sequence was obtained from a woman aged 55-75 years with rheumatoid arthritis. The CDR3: CASSQDRGTGENQPQHF. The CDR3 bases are TGCGCCAGCAGCCAAGATCGGGGGACAGGGGAGAACCAGCCCCAGCATTTT.